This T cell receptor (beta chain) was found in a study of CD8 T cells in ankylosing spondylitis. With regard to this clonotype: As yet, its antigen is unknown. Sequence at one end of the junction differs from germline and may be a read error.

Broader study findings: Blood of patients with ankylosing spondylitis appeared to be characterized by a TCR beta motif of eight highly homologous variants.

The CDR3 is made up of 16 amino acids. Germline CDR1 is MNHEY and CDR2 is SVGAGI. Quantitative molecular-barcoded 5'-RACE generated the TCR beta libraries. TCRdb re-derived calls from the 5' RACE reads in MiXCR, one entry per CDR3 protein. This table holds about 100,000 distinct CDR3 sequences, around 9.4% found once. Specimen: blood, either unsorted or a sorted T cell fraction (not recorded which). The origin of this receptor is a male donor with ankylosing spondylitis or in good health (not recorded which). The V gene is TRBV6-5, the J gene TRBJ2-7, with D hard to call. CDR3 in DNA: TGTGCCAGCAGTTCCCTCAGCCGGGCCCTGTTCTACAAGCAGTACTTC. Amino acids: CASSSLSRALFYKQYF.